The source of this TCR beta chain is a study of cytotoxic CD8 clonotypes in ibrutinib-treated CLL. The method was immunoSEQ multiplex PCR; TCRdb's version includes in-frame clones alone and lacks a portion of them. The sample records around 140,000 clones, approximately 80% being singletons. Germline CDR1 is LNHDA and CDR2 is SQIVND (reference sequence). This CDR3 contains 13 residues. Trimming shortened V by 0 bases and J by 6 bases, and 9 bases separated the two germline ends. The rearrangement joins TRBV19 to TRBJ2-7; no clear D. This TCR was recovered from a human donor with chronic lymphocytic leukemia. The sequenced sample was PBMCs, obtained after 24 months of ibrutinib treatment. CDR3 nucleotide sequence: TGTGCCAGTAGTATAGATCGGCAGTCCGAGCAGTACTTC. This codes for CASSIDRQSEQYF.